Listed below are T cell receptor beta chains from one sample, sequenced in a study of CD8 T cells in ankylosing spondylitis. TCRdb re-called the 5' RACE reads with MiXCR, one entry per CDR3 protein. The repertoire consists of about 260,000 distinct CDR3 sequences, with about 20% occurring once and the leading ten covering roughly 8%. Sequencing was performed on blood, either unsorted or a sorted T cell fraction (not recorded which). The source of these receptors is a male donor with ankylosing spondylitis or in good health (not recorded which). Each CDR3 is given with its conserved first and last residue. The order of the fields is V gene, J gene, clone size, D gene, CDR3 DNA, CDR3 protein. D genes are given only for firm matches. The listing skips clone size in some rows; elsewhere it reads once, few, many or a size class.

V gene: TRBV9
J gene: TRBJ1-3
clone size: few
D gene: NA
CDR3 DNA: TGTGCCAGCAGCGTAGCAGGGGTCGGAAACACCATATATTTT
CDR3 protein: CASSVAGVGNTIYF

V gene: TRBV5-1
J gene: TRBJ1-4
clone size: NA
D gene: TRBD1
CDR3 DNA: TGCGCCAGCAGCTGGGGACAGGTGAAGGAAAAACTGTTTTTT
CDR3 protein: CASSWGQVKEKLFF

V gene: TRBV12-3/TRBV12-4
J gene: TRBJ2-2
clone size: NA
D gene: TRBD1
CDR3 DNA: TGTGCCAGCACCCCCGGACAGGGGGTTGTCGGGGAGCTGTTTTTT
CDR3 protein: CASTPGQGVVGELFF

V gene: TRBV11-2
J gene: TRBJ2-5
clone size: once
D gene: NA
CDR3 DNA: TGTGCCAGCAACTTATCCGGTAGTAGCTGGGAGACCCAGTACTTC
CDR3 protein: CASNLSGSSWETQYF

V gene: TRBV28
J gene: TRBJ1-5
clone size: NA
D gene: TRBD1
CDR3 DNA: TGTGCCACCATCACAGGGGCCTATAGCAATCAGCCCCAGCATTTT
CDR3 protein: CATITGAYSNQPQHF

V gene: TRBV7-9
J gene: TRBJ2-5
clone size: NA
D gene: TRBD2
CDR3 DNA: TGTGCCAGCAGCTCAGGACTAGTGGGTTGGCGCCAAGAGACCCAGTACTTC
CDR3 protein: CASSSGLVGWRQETQYF

V gene: TRBV5-1
J gene: TRBJ2-1
clone size: NA
D gene: TRBD2
CDR3 DNA: TGCGCCAGCAGCCCGAAGCCTCTAGCGGGGGGGAGTGGTGAGCAGTTCTTC
CDR3 protein: CASSPKPLAGGSGEQFF

V gene: TRBV12-3/TRBV12-4
J gene: TRBJ2-1
clone size: NA
D gene: NA
CDR3 DNA: TGTGCCAGCAGTTTTTTGCAGGGTGATCGGAACAATGAGCAGTTCTTC
CDR3 protein: CASSFLQGDRNNEQFF

V gene: TRBV4-1
J gene: TRBJ2-3
clone size: NA
D gene: TRBD2
CDR3 DNA: TGCGCCAGCAGCCAAATGGCGGGAGTTCAAGATACGCAGTATTTT
CDR3 protein: CASSQMAGVQDTQYF

V gene: TRBV12-3/TRBV12-4
J gene: TRBJ1-6
clone size: few
D gene: TRBD1
CDR3 DNA: TGTGCCAGCAGTGCGACAGGGGTAGGGTCACCCCTCCACTTT
CDR3 protein: CASSATGVGSPLHF

V gene: TRBV20-1
J gene: TRBJ2-3
clone size: many
D gene: NA
CDR3 DNA: TGCAGTGCTAGAGATTGGAGGCGCGGCGGGGGCGGCACAGATACGCAGTATTTT
CDR3 protein: CSARDWRRGGGGTDTQYF

V gene: TRBV12-3/TRBV12-4
J gene: TRBJ2-1
clone size: few
D gene: NA
CDR3 DNA: TGTGCCAGCAGGGATGCCGGGCCCTGGAATGAGCAGTTCTTC
CDR3 protein: CASRDAGPWNEQFF

V gene: TRBV7-9
J gene: TRBJ1-2
clone size: NA
D gene: NA
CDR3 DNA: TGTGCCAGCAGCCCCGACAGGACTGGGGGCTACACCTTC
CDR3 protein: CASSPDRTGGYTF

V gene: TRBV12-5
J gene: TRBJ2-3
clone size: NA
D gene: NA
CDR3 DNA: TGTGCTAGTGGTTTGGGTACCGGGGGTGATAGCACAGATACGCAGTATTTT
CDR3 protein: CASGLGTGGDSTDTQYF

V gene: TRBV9
J gene: TRBJ2-5
clone size: few
D gene: NA
CDR3 DNA: TGTGCCAGCAGCGTAGAAGCAGCCCAAGAGACCCAGTACTTC
CDR3 protein: CASSVEAAQETQYF

V gene: TRBV12-3/TRBV12-4
J gene: TRBJ2-5
clone size: few
D gene: TRBD1
CDR3 DNA: TGTGCCAGCAGTCTCGGACAGGGCATACAAGAGACCCAGTACTTC
CDR3 protein: CASSLGQGIQETQYF

V gene: TRBV18
J gene: TRBJ2-1
clone size: NA
D gene: NA
CDR3 DNA: TGTGCCAGCTCACCGTTTAGCGGTGAGCAGTTCTTC
CDR3 protein: CASSPFSGEQFF

V gene: TRBV5-1
J gene: TRBJ1-4
clone size: NA
D gene: NA
CDR3 DNA: TGCGCCAGCAGTACGGGACGGTCAACTAATGAAAAACTGTTTTTT
CDR3 protein: CASSTGRSTNEKLFF

V gene: TRBV29-1
J gene: TRBJ2-1
clone size: NA
D gene: NA
CDR3 DNA: TGCAGCGTTGATCGGACATACAATGAGCAGTTCTTC
CDR3 protein: CSVDRTYNEQFF

V gene: TRBV5-1
J gene: TRBJ1-4
clone size: NA
D gene: NA
CDR3 DNA: TGCGCCAGCAGCTTGGCCGGGCAGCGACGTGAAAAACTGTTTTTT
CDR3 protein: CASSLAGQRREKLFF

V gene: TRBV5-1
J gene: TRBJ1-2
clone size: NA
D gene: TRBD1
CDR3 DNA: TGCGCCAGCAGGGGCGATGGCGGGACAGCAAACTATGGCTACACCTTC
CDR3 protein: CASRGDGGTANYGYTF

V gene: TRBV5-1
J gene: TRBJ2-3
clone size: few
D gene: NA
CDR3 DNA: TGCGCCAGCAGCTTGGGACAGCCTACGCAGTATTTT
CDR3 protein: CASSLGQPTQYF

V gene: TRBV28
J gene: TRBJ2-3
clone size: NA
D gene: NA
CDR3 DNA: TGTGCCAGCAAGTCAGAGCCCTACCCCACAGATACGCAGTATTTT
CDR3 protein: CASKSEPYPTDTQYF